The T cell receptor beta chain under discussion was sequenced for a study of T cell responses to AZD1222 COVID-19 vaccine. Profiled with immunoSEQ multiplex PCR; TCRdb holds only in-frame clones, not every one. The sample consists of roughly 85,000 clones, about 90% of them appearing once. This clone was recorded a few times. Germline V gene sequence: CDR1 MDHEN, CDR2 SYDVKM. The length of the CDR3 is 15 residues. Trimming left V 7 bases short and J 0 bases short, with 13 bases between. The material sequenced was peripheral blood, taken on day 0 of AZD1222 vaccination. This clonotype was sampled from an adult in good health. This chain joins TRBV28 and TRBJ1-5, with D possibly TRBD1 on 6 matching bases. CDR3 region: CASNHGTLSNQPQHF. Written as DNA, the CDR3 is TGTGCCAGCAACCATGGGACACTTAGCAATCAGCCCCAGCATTTT. The full variable domain, rest sourced from reference TRBV28 and TRBJ1-5, is DVKVTQSSRYLVKRTGEKVFLECVQDMDHENMFWYRQDPGLGLRLIYFSYDVKMKEKGDIPEGYSVSREKKERFSLILESASTNQTSMYLCASNHGTLSNQPQHFGDGTRLSIL.